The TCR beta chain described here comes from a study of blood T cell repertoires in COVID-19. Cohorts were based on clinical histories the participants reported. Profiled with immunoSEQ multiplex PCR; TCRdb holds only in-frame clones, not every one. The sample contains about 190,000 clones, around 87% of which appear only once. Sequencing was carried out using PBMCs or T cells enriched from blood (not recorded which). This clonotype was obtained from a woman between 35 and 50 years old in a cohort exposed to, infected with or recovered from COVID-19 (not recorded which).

The CDR3 DNA is TGCGCCAGCAGCTTGTTAGGTAGCGGGAGGATTCGGGAGACCCAGTACTTC. Encoded protein: CASSLLGSGRIRETQYF. The chain recombines TRBV5-1 with TRBJ2-5, with 10 bases identical to TRBD2. This CDR3 is built from 17 residues. The V gene's germline CDR1 is SGHRS and CDR2 YFSETQ. J gave up 5 bases and V 1 base, and 11 bases lay outside the gene matches.